This T cell receptor (beta chain) was documented in a study of T cell responses to AZD1222 COVID-19 vaccine (dated by TCRdb to about 2021). At the level of the whole study: AZD1222 recipients with second doses at about 4 weeks or about 12 weeks were pooled, because spike-specific TCR depth and breadth did not differ between schedules. A total of about 230 trial participants underwent TCR sequencing, of whom around 200 received two doses of AZD1222 and about 25 received two doses of the MenACWY control vaccine. Trial participants were enrolled by age into subgroups of 18-55, 56-69 and 70-plus years, and around 150, 28 and 57 TCR-sequenced participants, respectively, were included in these subgroups. Study-level results and caveats: The vaccine-associated CD4 TCRs covered the entire spike protein, and the dominant responses fell in regions 160-218 and 743-854. Participants were mostly white British and included more females than males, and it was suggested by the authors that clonal diversity may have been underestimated. Nearly half of unique spike-specific TCRs reportedly recognized epitopes outside regions mutated in the B.1.351 and B.1.1.7 variants. In the small 56-69-year group, the increase in depth fell short of significance, most likely because of low power. Conclusions about previously exposed vaccinees are limited because only a handful of AZD1222 recipients were SARS-CoV-2 seropositive at baseline. After two AZD1222 doses, spike-specific TCR breadth and depth were significantly higher than at day 0 and than in MenACWY recipients. Because no day 14 peak-response samples were available, the repertoires could be characterized only after the peak T cell response.

On this clone itself: No antigen is known for it. Within one base of it there is no much larger clone, and no base qualities were kept.

The time point label, as the study defines it: baseline before first vaccination. Samples from vaccinated people were obtained from the UK trials COV001 and COV002, which included a single-blind randomized controlled phase 2/3 trial of AZD1222 (ChAdOx1 nCoV-19) in healthy adults. For TCRbeta chain sequencing, PBMC samples from trial participants were taken at day 0 and at day 28 after the second dose. The CDR3, cysteine through phenylalanine, is 15 amino acids long. The kept DNA is CDR3 alone, 45 bases in frame from the first base. In the germline V gene, CDR1 corresponds to SGDLS and CDR2 to YYNGEE. V is cut by 0 bases and J by 2 bases, and the space between the germline ends is 9 bases. The CDR3 regions of human TCRbeta chains were analyzed by immunosequencing. The source study handled its data this way. Repertoire TCRs were checked for matches against a reference library of SARS-CoV-2-specific TCRs that had been generated using the MIRA antigen-specificity platform. Breadth was defined as the fraction of unique TCRs that were SARS-CoV-2-associated. Depth was defined as the fraction of total T cells that were SARS-CoV-2-associated. Using the MIRA data, each spike-specific TCR was assigned both to the spike region to which the TCR was reactive and to a CD4 or CD8 class. Log10-transformed breadth and depth values were compared by one-way ANOVA with Sidak's multiple comparisons tests. TCRdb's version of the immuneACCESS table is confined to in-frame rearrangements and falls short of the full clone set. An unresolved V gene accounts for under half of the shortfall where checked; the remainder is of unknown origin. The V and J calls and the clone size are those of that table, but D and trimming were determined from the DNA. The sample profile shows about 130,000 clones; 90% of them were found once. The ten largest clones capture about 7% of the sample.

The sample here was peripheral blood, taken on day 0 of AZD1222 vaccination. The chain is made from TRBV9 and TRBJ2-1, with the D gene not confidently named. The origin of this receptor is an adult in good health. The CDR3 has the sequence CASSVELNPYNEQFF. The DNA sequence is given as TGTGCCAGCAGCGTAGAGCTAAACCCCTACAATGAGCAGTTCTTC.